The sequence of this T cell receptor (beta chain) was determined in a study of cytomegalovirus exposure and HLA in healthy donors. Study results and caveats: The authors later found HLA-associated TCR beta chains more clonally expanded than equally common others. The CMV antigen specificity of a few CMV-associated chains was confirmed through in vitro analysis. Within a later analysis, the majority of CMV-associated TCR beta chains appeared HLA-restricted.

Note on this clone: Its antigen remains unknown.

J lost 9 bases, V lost 1 base, and 4 bases had no gene match. Germline-derived CDR1 and CDR2 are SGHVS and FQNEAQ. The CDR3 contains 15 residues. PCR involved 60 Vbeta and 13 Jbeta primers. Generated by immunoSEQ multiplex PCR, the TCRdb table keeps only in-frame clones and is missing some. The data contain about 170,000 clones, around three quarters of them singletons. The sample comprised PBMCs. V usage is TRBV7-8 and J usage is TRBJ1-5; 12 positions agree with TRBD1. This TCR was sampled from a woman in her 50s in good health and CMV-seronegative. The CDR3 coding sequence is TGTGCCAGCAGCTTAGGGGACAGGGGGCACGGGCCCCAGCATTTT. Translation: CASSLGDRGHGPQHF. Full variable domain (outside the CDR3, taken from reference TRBV7-8 and TRBJ1-5): GAGVSQSPRYKVAKRGQDVALRCDPISGHVSLFWYQQALGQGPEFLTYFQNEAQLDKSGLPSDRFFAERPEGSVSTLKIQRTQQEDSAVYLCASSLGDRGHGPQHFGDGTRLSIL.